These 10 T cell receptor beta chains were sequenced from one sample in a study of neurological immune-mediated disorders. Time point meaning: technical triplicate 3. TCRdb reprocessed the 5' RACE reads with MiXCR, giving one entry per CDR3 protein. The table lists 25,000 to 30,000 distinct CDR3 sequences, around 16% of them singletons. Sequencing used CD4+ T cells from blood. Receptors originate from a female donor with HTLV-1-associated myelopathy (HAM/TSP).

The table lists this clonotype with many counts. V gene TRBV20-1 combines with J gene TRBJ2-7; 9 bases are a match to TRBD1. The CDR3 sequence is 14 residues long. Germline V gives CDR1 DFQATT, CDR2 SNEGSKA (reference sequence). Losses at the gene ends were 3 bases for V and 3 bases for J; bases not matched to a gene: 6. This CDR3 is CSASGGQGNYEQYF. DNA for the CDR3: TGCAGTGCTAGTGGGGGACAGGGAAACTACGAGCAGTACTTC.

This clonotype was observed at least ten times. The chain combines TRBV28 with TRBJ2-5; D possibly uses TRBD1 or TRBD2 (6 bases each). The V and J ends lost 4 bases and 2 bases respectively, with 11 bases between them. This CDR3 is built from 14 residues. Germline V gene sequence: CDR1 MDHEN, CDR2 SYDVKM. CDR3 nucleotide sequence: TGTGCCAGCAGTTCACGGGGGCTTCAAGAGACCCAGTACTTC. Translating gives CASSSRGLQETQYF.

This clonotype was observed at least ten times. V and J are TRBV5-1 and TRBJ2-3; D is unresolved. CDR3 size: 14 residues. Trimming took 3 bases from V and 2 from J, leaving 10 bases between them. The V gene's germline CDR1 is SGHRS and CDR2 YFSETQ. CDR3: CASSSTLITDTQYF. DNA for the CDR3: TGCGCCAGCAGCTCGACTCTTATCACAGATACGCAGTATTTT.

This clonotype is medium-sized by share. V usage is TRBV29-1 and J usage is TRBJ2-3; the D gene is possibly TRBD2 (6 bases). V shed 2 bases and J shed 2 bases, with 11 bases lying between them. The CDR3 totals 14 residues. Per the germline V gene, CDR1 is SQVTM and CDR2 is ANQGSEA. The CDR3 bases are TGCAGCGTTGAAAGGGGACTTTCCACAGATACGCAGTATTTT. Its protein is CSVERGLSTDTQYF.

CDR3 bases: TGCAGTGCTAGAGACGGGCGGACGGCGAACACCGGGGAGCTGTTTTTT. It encodes CSARDGRTANTGELFF. The chain combines TRBV20-1 with TRBJ2-2; no clear D. Trimming stripped 0 bases from V and 0 bases from J, with 11 bases between. CDR1 is DFQATT, CDR2 SNEGSKA, per germline (reference sequence). This CDR3 spans 16 amino acids.

This clonotype was recorded at least ten times. The gene calls are TRBV9 and TRBJ2-1; possibly TRBD1 for D (8 bases). CDR1 and CDR2 (germline): SGDLS, YYNGEE. V lost 2 bases to trimming and J lost 2 bases, with 14 bases between them. This CDR3 is built from 16 residues. This CDR3 reads CASSVGGDRTYNEQFF. CDR3 DNA: TGTGCCAGCAGCGTGGGGGGGGACAGGACCTACAATGAGCAGTTCTTC. Supplemented by reference TRBV9 and TRBJ2-1, the full variable domain reads DSGVTQTPKHLITATGQRVTLRCSPRSGDLSVYWYQQSLDQGLQFLIQYYNGEERAKGNILERFSAQQFPDLHSELNLSSLELGDSALYFCASSVGGDRTYNEQFFGPGTRLTVL.

This clonotype has ten or more counts. J is TRBJ2-7 and V is TRBV29-1, with D perhaps matching TRBD2 (5 bases). CDR1 and CDR2 (germline): SQVTM, ANQGSEA. The CDR3 consists of 14 residues. The germline V and J ends were trimmed by 3 bases and 2 bases, with 14 bases remaining between them. The CDR3 DNA is TGCAGCGTTGAGTCATCATTCGGGACCTACGAGCAGTACTTC. Residues: CSVESSFGTYEQYF.

Only one count was recorded for this clonotype. The chain employs TRBV5-1 and TRBJ2-3; D not resolved. The CDR3 consists of 15 residues. In germline, CDR1 is SGHRS, CDR2 YFSETQ. V shed 1 base and J shed 0 bases, with 9 bases lying between them. The CDR3 nucleotides read TGCGCCAGCAGCTTGTCACTCCCTAGCACAGATACGCAGTATTTT. Protein product: CASSLSLPSTDTQYF. The entire variable domain, with the rest obtained from reference TRBV5-1 and TRBJ2-3, is as follows: KAGVTQTPRYLIKTRGQQVTLSCSPISGHRSVSWYQQTPGQGLQFLFEYFSETQRNKGNFPGRFSGRQFSNSRSEMNVSTLELGDSALYLCASSLSLPSTDTQYFGPGTRLTVL.

At least ten counts were recorded for this clonotype. The chain has TRBV20-1 and TRBJ2-7, with TRBD1 matching over 8 bases. CDR1 is DFQATT and CDR2 is SNEGSKA in the germline V gene (reference sequence). The CDR3 is 15 amino acids. The trim removed 6 bases at V and 2 bases at J, leaving 12 bases unmatched. DNA for the CDR3: TGCAGTGCCAGATCCGGACAGGGAGTTGCCTACGAGCAGTACTTC. It specifies CSARSGQGVAYEQYF.

As concerns this clonotype: The DNA is left out, because the CDR3 cannot be placed on it with certainty; the CDR3 is given as TCRdb lists it. The CDR3 is CASSFYICSASDYLRYNEQFF. This sequence joins TRBV7-2 and TRBJ2-1; the table gives TRBD2 as D, unverified against the DNA. Germline V CDR1 and CDR2: SGHTA, FQGNSA. The CDR3 has 21 amino acids, counting both end residues.